One sample yielded the 14 T cell receptor beta chains listed below, sequenced in a study of T-cell reconstitution after alpha-beta-depleted transplantation in children. Unique molecular identifiers featured in how the TCRbeta library was prepared. TCRdb redid the calling of the PCR reads with MiXCR, one entry per CDR3 protein. The table lists about 400,000 distinct CDR3 sequences, roughly 15% of them singletons, with over 3.5% in the top ten. The specimen comprised PBMCs, sampled from the stem cell graft. The receptor source for this set is a human donor who donated a stem cell graft to a child with Fanconi anemia.

With respect to this clonotype: An end of the junction differs from the germline gene, which may be a read error. The V and J genes are TRBV7-7 and TRBJ2-2; D is unresolved. The CDR3 is 15 residues long. Germline CDR1 reads SSHAT; CDR2 reads FNYEAQ (reference sequence). The CDR3 DNA follows: TGTGCTAGCAGCTTAGCCTTACAGAACACCGGGGAGCTGTTTTTT. Its translation is CASSLALQNTGELFF. The variable domain in full, completed from reference TRBV7-7 and TRBJ2-2, reads GAGVSQSPRYKVTKRGQDVTLRCDPISSHATLYWYQQALGQGPEFLTYFNYEAQPDKSGLPSDRFSAERPEGSISTLTIQRTEQRDSAMYRCASSLALQNTGELFFGEGSRLTVL.

The chain recombines TRBV6-5 with TRBJ2-4; TRBD2 agrees at 8 bases. The CDR3 has 15 residues. The ends lost 4 bases at V and 7 bases at J; junction bases unmatched: 9. Germline loops: CDR1 MNHEY, CDR2 SVGAGI. This chain's CDR3 is CASSSPGTSGNIQYF. Written as DNA, the CDR3 is TGTGCCAGCAGTTCGCCCGGGACTAGTGGTAACATTCAGTACTTC.

The genes are TRBV6-1 and TRBJ1-4, with D perhaps matching TRBD1 (5 bases). Per the germline V gene, CDR1 is MNHNS and CDR2 is SASEGT. CDR3 size: 15 residues. The V end lost 6 bases, the J end lost 5 bases, and 16 bases lay between the germline ends. The CDR3 DNA follows: TGTGCCAGCAGGACCACGGGACGGCAAAATGAAAAACTGTTTTTT. Translated: CASRTTGRQNEKLFF.

The chain couples TRBV7-9 to TRBJ2-2, with D possibly called TRBD1 or TRBD2 (5 bases each). The CDR3 loop spans 15 amino acids. Trimming removed 5 bases from V and 3 bases from J, with 13 bases in between. Germline V gene data show CDR1 as SEHNR and CDR2 as FQNEAQ (reference sequence). The CDR3 loop reads CASSQLRDHTGELFF. CDR3 coding DNA: TGTGCCAGCAGCCAACTCCGGGACCACACCGGGGAGCTGTTTTTT.

This clonotype was counted only a few times. The chain is built from TRBV5-1 and TRBJ1-1, with 12 bases matching TRBD1. J lost 5 bases, V lost 7 bases, and 6 bases had no gene match. CDR3 length: 14 residues. Germline V gene data show CDR1 as SGHRS and CDR2 as YFSETQ. The CDR3 bases are TGCGCCAGCGGGACAGGGGGCGCGGGAACTGAAGCTTTCTTT. Its translation is CASGTGGAGTEAFF. Combining the CDR3 with reference TRBV5-1 and TRBJ1-1 gives the whole variable domain KAGVTQTPRYLIKTRGQQVTLSCSPISGHRSVSWYQQTPGQGLQFLFEYFSETQRNKGNFPGRFSGRQFSNSRSEMNVSTLELGDSALYLCASGTGGAGTEAFFGQGTRLTVV.

This chain uses TRBV15 with TRBJ1-2; D call uncertain. V was clipped by 1 base and J by 8 bases, with 8 bases between them. CDR3 size: 12 residues. Germline V gene data show CDR1 as LNHNV and CDR2 as YYDKDF (reference sequence). The CDR3 DNA follows: TGTGCCACCAGCAGAGCTGGGTCCGGCTACACCTTC. Its protein is CATSRAGSGYTF.

The chain has TRBV12-3 or TRBV12-4 and TRBJ2-5, with 11 bases fitting TRBD1. Trimming cost V 5 bases and J 4 bases; bases outside gene matches: 3. This CDR3 region has 14 residues. The DNA of the CDR3 is TGTGCCAGCAGTCAAGGACAGGGGGCAGAGACCCAGTACTTC. Translating gives CASSQGQGAETQYF.

This clonotype appeared a few times. The rearrangement links TRBV7-9 to TRBJ2-1; 8 bases align to TRBD1. Losses at the gene ends were 5 bases for V and 7 bases for J; bases not matched to a gene: 4. This CDR3 comprises 13 residues. Per the germline V gene, CDR1 is SEHNR and CDR2 is FQNEAQ (reference sequence). This CDR3 reads CASSPNRGNEQFF. CDR3 bases: TGTGCCAGCAGCCCAAACAGGGGGAATGAGCAGTTCTTC.

This clonotype showed up just a few times. V and J are TRBV20-1 and TRBJ1-1, with 7 positions matching TRBD1. Germline V lookup: CDR1 DFQATT, CDR2 SNEGSKA (reference sequence). The V segment lost 0 bases and the J segment 1 base; nucleotides outside the gene matches: 2. This CDR3 comprises 14 residues. In nucleotides, the CDR3 is TGCAGTGCTAGAGAACGACAGGGGAACACTGAAGCTTTCTTT. Translation: CSARERQGNTEAFF.

In its sample, this clonotype was seen a few times. V usage is TRBV12-3 or TRBV12-4 and J usage is TRBJ1-2, with a tentative D call TRBD1 (5 bases). This CDR3 spans 14 amino acids. The germline V and J ends were trimmed by 0 bases and 5 bases, with 10 bases remaining between them. The CDR3 region is CASSLAGTVYGYTF. The CDR3 DNA follows: TGTGCCAGCAGTTTAGCCGGGACTGTTTATGGCTACACCTTC.

This clonotype was detected only a few times. V usage is TRBV18 and J usage is TRBJ1-2; tentative D call: TRBD1 (5 bases). Trimming took 3 bases from V and 8 from J, leaving 16 bases between them. This CDR3 has 14 amino acids. The V gene's germline CDR1 is KGHSH and CDR2 LQKENI. CDR3 nucleotide sequence: TGTGCCAGCTCACCGCTACGGGACGATGCCGGCTACACCTTC. This translates into CASSPLRDDAGYTF.

This clonotype was recorded at least ten times. The chain combines TRBV7-8 with TRBJ2-1, with no clear D. Looked up from germline, CDR1 is SGHVS and CDR2 is FQNEAQ. CDR3 length equals 12 residues. Trimming left V 5 bases short and J 7 bases short, with 9 bases between. The CDR3 loop reads CASSPGLNEQFF. The CDR3 nucleotides are TGTGCCAGCAGCCCGGGCCTTAATGAGCAGTTCTTC.

The CDR3 region has the DNA TGTGCCAGCAGTGCGAACTATAACTCTAAAAACATTCAGTACTTC. It encodes CASSANYNSKNIQYF. The chain is built from TRBV2 and TRBJ2-4; unclear D gene. V dropped 4 bases and J dropped 4 bases, with 14 bases sitting between them. Germline CDR1 reads SNHLY; CDR2 reads FYNNEI. The CDR3 totals 15 residues.

This clonotype appeared a few times. J is TRBJ2-5 and V is TRBV7-6, with D possibly matching TRBD2 (5 bases). With 4 bases removed from V and 5 bases from J, the gap between germline ends came to 11 bases. CDR3 length: 13 residues. Germline values: CDR1 SGHVS, CDR2 FNYEAQ. CDR3 sequence (DNA): TGTGCCAGCAGCTCACTGCGGGTGGAGACCCAGTACTTC. The encoded protein is CASSSLRVETQYF.